The 13 T cell receptor beta chains below were found in one sample sequenced in a study of identical twins. MiXCR, applied by TCRdb to the 5' RACE reads, yields one record per CDR3 protein. The sample holds about 290,000 distinct CDR3 sequences; more than 8% are singletons and the top ten take 5.5% to 9%. These same data were also listed under a study on yellow fever vaccine responses in identical twins.

Sequencing input: CD8+ T cells sorted from blood. Receptor source: a woman between 18 and 29 years old in good health.

This clonotype was counted at least ten times. J is TRBJ2-1 and V is TRBV29-1; D may be TRBD1 (5 bases). V was shortened by 1 base and J by 2 bases, with 9 bases between the two germline ends. CDR3 length: 14 amino acids. Per germline, CDR1 SQVTM and CDR2 ANQGSEA. The CDR3 nucleotides read TGCAGCGTTGAAGGGGCGGACACCTACAATGAGCAGTTCTTC. Encoded protein: CSVEGADTYNEQFF.

The rearrangement joins TRBV9 to TRBJ1-2; the D is unclear. Germline-derived CDR1 and CDR2 are SGDLS and YYNGEE. This CDR3 has 16 amino acids. Between the trimmed V and J ends, which lost 3 bases and 1 base, there was a span of 16 bases. In DNA form, the CDR3 reads TGTGCCAGCAGCGCGTCTACAGCACAGCTTAACTATGGCTACACCTTC. This gives the protein CASSASTAQLNYGYTF.

DNA of the CDR3: TGTGCCAGCAGCTTAGGCCTCAGGAGGGTGGACCAAGAGACCCAGTACTTC. Translated: CASSLGLRRVDQETQYF. The chain uses TRBV11-2 and TRBJ2-5, with TRBD2 as a possible D gene (6 bases). Germline V gives CDR1 SGHAT, CDR2 FQNNGV. The V and J ends lost 1 base and 0 bases respectively, with 15 bases between them. This CDR3 comprises 17 residues.

The chain combines TRBV7-9 with TRBJ2-2, with 7 bases identical to TRBD1. This CDR3 is 16 amino acids long. Looked up from germline, CDR1 is SEHNR and CDR2 is FQNEAQ (reference sequence). J lost 6 bases, V lost 8 bases, and 15 bases had no gene match. CDR3 sequence (DNA): TGTGCCAGCTCCCCCCGACAGGGTGGGTCGCCCGGGGAGCTGTTTTTT. Its protein is CASSPRQGGSPGELFF.

There are many counts of this clonotype. The rearrangement joins TRBV5-1 to TRBJ2-3; D might be TRBD1 or TRBD2, each matching 5 bases. Trimming took 5 bases from V and 5 from J, leaving 18 bases between them. From germline, CDR1 is SGHRS and CDR2 YFSETQ. The CDR3 consists of 15 residues. Here the CDR3 reads CASSSTGTHGDTQYF. The DNA of the CDR3 is TGCGCCAGCAGTTCCACGGGGACGCATGGAGATACGCAGTATTTT.

In this sample, this clonotype turned up many times. V is TRBV27 and J is TRBJ2-7; no clear D gene. Germline V gives CDR1 MNHEY, CDR2 SMNVEV (reference sequence). The CDR3 extends over 13 amino acids. Trimming removed 5 bases from V and 2 bases from J, with 10 bases in between. CDR3 region: CASSVPAPYEQYF. CDR3 DNA: TGTGCCAGCAGTGTCCCTGCACCCTACGAGCAGTACTTC.

V is TRBV6-2 or TRBV6-3 and J is TRBJ2-7; no reliable D call. V lost 2 bases and J 4 bases, leaving 9 bases between the germline ends. Germline lookup yields CDR1 MNHEY and CDR2 SVGEGT. The CDR3 is 13 residues long. The CDR3 nucleotides read TGTGCCAGCAGTTACACGGCGTCTTACGAGCAGTACTTC. It translates to CASSYTASYEQYF.

By share of the sample, this clonotype is medium-sized. V usage is TRBV12-3 or TRBV12-4 and J usage is TRBJ2-5; D gene ambiguous. Trimming stripped 2 bases from V and 4 bases from J, with 8 bases between. The CDR3 length is 13 residues. The CDR3 bases are TGTGCCAGCAGTTTATCTCTCGTAGAGACCCAGTACTTC. Its protein is CASSLSLVETQYF.

The chain joins TRBV7-2 to TRBJ1-1; 7 positions agree with TRBD1. Germline-derived CDR1 and CDR2 are SGHTA and FQGNSA. The CDR3 runs to 15 residues. With 4 bases clipped from V and 0 bases from J, the junction kept 5 bases outside the gene matches. The CDR3 DNA follows: TGTGCCAGCAGCTCAAGCAGGGGGGTGAACACTGAAGCTTTCTTT. Encoded protein: CASSSSRGVNTEAFF.

CDR3 DNA: TGCAGCGTCGCTAGGGTGAGCGGTGATAACTTGAATGAGCAGTTCTTC. It is translated as CSVARVSGDNLNEQFF. V and J are TRBV29-1 and TRBJ2-1; TRBD2 might be the D (5 bases). Trimming cost V 6 bases and J 7 bases, with 25 bases left between them. This CDR3 contains 16 residues. CDR1 and CDR2 (germline): SQVTM, ANQGSEA.

Many counts were recorded for this clonotype. The genes are TRBV6-4 and TRBJ2-3; tentative D call: TRBD2 (5 bases). This CDR3 is 15 amino acids long. V gave up 0 bases and J gave up 1 base, with 8 bases separating them. Germline V CDR1 and CDR2: MRHNA, SNTAGT. CDR3: CASSDSERRTDTQYF. As DNA, the CDR3 is TGTGCCAGCAGTGACTCTGAGCGGCGCACAGATACGCAGTATTTT.

This clonotype has just a few counts. This chain connects TRBV29-1 to TRBJ2-1; 11 bases agree with TRBD1. Germline V gene data show CDR1 as SQVTM and CDR2 as ANQGSEA. Trimming removed 3 bases from V and 8 bases from J; junction bases left unmatched: 6. The CDR3 sequence is 14 residues long. The CDR3 sequence: CSVDGQGAMHEQFF. In DNA form, the CDR3 reads TGCAGCGTTGACGGACAGGGGGCAATGCATGAGCAGTTCTTC.

This clonotype was detected ten times or more. The chain is built from TRBV29-1 and TRBJ2-1; D could derive from TRBD1 or TRBD2 (5 bases each). Trimming removed 4 bases at V and 9 bases at J, with 19 bases between. This CDR3 has 14 amino acids. Germline CDR1 is SQVTM and CDR2 is ANQGSEA. The CDR3 loop is CSVGRDARGSEQFF. In DNA form, the CDR3 reads TGCAGCGTTGGCCGGGACGCCCGAGGATCTGAGCAGTTCTTC.